The 19 T cell receptor beta chains given below trace back to one sample, sequenced in a study of blood T cell repertoires in COVID-19. The method was immunoSEQ multiplex PCR; TCRdb's version includes in-frame clones alone and lacks a portion of them. This table has 40,000 to 45,000 clones, around nine tenths appearing once. Material for sequencing was peripheral blood. Receptor source: a man between 50 and 59 years old with COVID-19, enrolled during active disease.

This rearrangement joins TRBV5-1 to TRBJ2-1; TRBD2 agrees at 8 bases. Unmatched junction bases numbered 4, after V lost 0 bases and J lost 5 bases. The CDR3 extends over 15 amino acids. Germline CDR1 is SGHRS and CDR2 is YFSETQ. The CDR3 sequence is CASSLVAGSNNEQFF. CDR3 DNA: TGCGCCAGCAGCTTGGTAGCGGGGTCCAACAATGAGCAGTTCTTC.

This chain uses TRBV19 with TRBJ2-6, with 9 bases that match TRBD1. V was clipped by 7 bases and J by 0 bases; unmatched bases: 10. The CDR3 spans 18 residues. Germline V gene data show CDR1 as LNHDA and CDR2 as SQIVND (reference sequence). The CDR3 bases are TGTGCCAGTAATGAGGTGGGACAGGGTCTCTCTGGGGCCAACGTCCTGACTTTC. Translated: CASNEVGQGLSGANVLTF.

This chain links TRBV4-3 with TRBJ2-5, with TRBD2 as a possible D gene (5 bases). CDR3 length equals 16 residues. Germline CDR1 is LGHNA and CDR2 is YSLEER. V shed 1 base and J shed 5 bases, with 17 bases lying between them. DNA for the CDR3: TGCGCCAGCAGCCAAGGGAGCGGTCGGGTCGGGGAGACCCAGTACTTC. Its translation is CASSQGSGRVGETQYF.

This sequence joins TRBV29-1 and TRBJ2-3; no definite D call. Trimming took off 7 bases at V and 0 bases at J, with 17 bases between the two ends. The CDR3 extends over 15 amino acids. Germline loops: CDR1 SQVTM, CDR2 ANQGSEA. In DNA form, the CDR3 reads TGCAGCGCCGACTGGCCGGGTTATAGCACAGATACGCAGTATTTT. It translates to CSADWPGYSTDTQYF.

The genes are TRBV27 and TRBJ2-7; 13 nucleotides match TRBD2. Per germline, CDR1 MNHEY and CDR2 SMNVEV (reference sequence). Trimming at V came to 3 bases and at J to 2 bases, leaving 4 bases not matched to a gene. The CDR3 runs 16 residues. In DNA, the CDR3 is TGTGCCAGCAGTTTTTTACTAGCGGGAGGGCCCTACGAGCAGTACTTC. This gives the protein CASSFLLAGGPYEQYF.

The chain joins TRBV7-2 to TRBJ2-7, with 7 bases lining up with TRBD2. Germline CDR1 is SGHTA and CDR2 is FQGNSA. There are 16 residues in the CDR3. After removal of 8 bases from V and 3 bases from J, the junction contained 16 bases not matched to a gene. As DNA, the CDR3 is TGTGCCAGCCGAACCGGGGGAGGGCTAGGATTCTACGAGCAGTACTTC. It yields the protein CASRTGGGLGFYEQYF.

This chain uses TRBV7-8 with TRBJ1-2; D not resolved. V lost 4 bases to trimming and J lost 6 bases, with 15 bases between them. This CDR3 has 14 residues. CDR1 is SGHVS, CDR2 FQNEAQ, per germline. The CDR3 protein is CASSSITSGNGYTF. As DNA, the CDR3 is TGTGCCAGCAGCTCCATAACTTCGGGAAATGGCTACACCTTC. Supplemented by reference TRBV7-8 and TRBJ1-2, the full variable domain reads GAGVSQSPRYKVAKRGQDVALRCDPISGHVSLFWYQQALGQGPEFLTYFQNEAQLDKSGLPSDRFFAERPEGSVSTLKIQRTQQEDSAVYLCASSSITSGNGYTFGSGTRLTVV.

The chain joins TRBV12-3 or TRBV12-4 to TRBJ1-6, with D unresolved. The length of the CDR3 is 13 residues. The V and J ends lost 3 bases and 7 bases respectively, with 7 bases between them. The CDR3 DNA sequence: TGTGCCAGCAGTTTCGAGGAAAATTCACCCCTCCACTTT. Its protein product is CASSFEENSPLHF.

The chain uses TRBV18 and TRBJ2-7; maybe TRBD2 (5 bases). V lost 3 bases and J lost 3, with 9 bases in between. This CDR3 region has 13 residues. In germline, CDR1 is KGHSH, CDR2 LQKENI. The CDR3 nucleotides read TGTGCCAGCTCACCGAGGGCTCTCTACGAGCAGTACTTC. Protein sequence: CASSPRALYEQYF.

The gene calls are TRBV13 and TRBJ2-7; the D gene is possibly TRBD1 (5 bases). V was clipped by 5 bases and J by 1 base, with 12 bases between them. The germline V gene has CDR1 PRHDT and CDR2 FYEKMQ (reference sequence). The CDR3 is made up of 14 amino acids. The CDR3 protein is CASSRDSFSYEQYF. CDR3 nucleotide sequence: TGTGCCAGCAGCCGCGACAGCTTTTCCTACGAGCAGTACTTC. Combining the CDR3 with reference TRBV13 and TRBJ2-7 gives the whole variable domain AAGVIQSPRHLIKEKRETATLKCYPIPRHDTVYWYQQGPGQDPQFLISFYEKMQSDKGSIPDRFSAQQFSDYHSELNMSSLELGDSALYFCASSRDSFSYEQYFGPGTRLTVT.

The chain has TRBV28 and TRBJ2-5; TRBD2 matches 9 bases. This CDR3 region has 16 residues. Germline-derived CDR1 and CDR2 are MDHEN and SYDVKM. V lost 1 base, J lost 2 bases, and 5 bases stayed unmatched. The CDR3 nucleotides read TGTGCCAGCAGTTTATCCCTAGCGGGGCTTCAAGAGACCCAGTACTTC. It translates to CASSLSLAGLQETQYF.

The rearrangement links TRBV4-3 to TRBJ2-7; the match to TRBD2 covers 9 bases. CDR1 and CDR2 (germline): LGHNA, YSLEER. The V and J ends lost 1 base and 6 bases, in that order; junction bases with no gene match: 7. The CDR3 totals 15 residues. CDR3 bases: TGCGCCAGCAGCCAAGTAGGGCTAGCGGGACGCGAGCAGTACTTC. It codes for CASSQVGLAGREQYF.

The V call is TRBV30, the J call TRBJ1-6; D is unclear. CDR3 length: 14 amino acids. V was clipped by 3 bases and J by 9 bases, with 15 bases between them. The germline V gene has CDR1 GTSNPN and CDR2 SVGIG (reference sequence). CDR3 bases: TGTGCCTGGAGGGCTCTGGTAGCATCTTCACCCCTCCACTTT. Its protein product is CAWRALVASSPLHF.

The V gene is TRBV2, the J gene TRBJ2-1; 14 positions match TRBD2. V lost 8 bases to trimming and J lost 4 bases; unmatched junction nucleotides: 7. CDR1 and CDR2 (germline): SNHLY, FYNNEI. The CDR3 covers 16 residues. The CDR3 bases are TGTGCCAGCGGCCAGGGACTAGCGGGGGTATACAATGAGCAGTTCTTC. This translates into CASGQGLAGVYNEQFF.

The chain carries TRBV19 and TRBJ1-1, with D tentatively TRBD1 (5 bases). This CDR3 is 14 amino acids long. V was clipped by 6 bases and J by 4 bases, with 15 bases between them. CDR1 LNHDA and CDR2 SQIVND come from the germline V gene (reference sequence). This chain's CDR3 is CASSINVGVTEAFF. CDR3 sequence (DNA): TGTGCCAGTAGCATCAACGTAGGGGTCACTGAAGCTTTCTTT.

The chain combines TRBV5-1 with TRBJ2-5; D might be TRBD1 (5 bases). The CDR3 runs 16 residues. The V gene lost 1 base and the J gene lost 1 base, with 14 bases spanning the gap. Germline V CDR1 and CDR2: SGHRS, YFSETQ. In nucleotides, the CDR3 is TGCGCCAGCAGCTTGTTGGCAGGGTCAAGCCAAGAGACCCAGTACTTC. Translating it yields CASSLLAGSSQETQYF.

The genes are TRBV29-1 and TRBJ1-4; no clear D gene. CDR3 size: 13 residues. The germline V gene encodes CDR1 SQVTM and CDR2 ANQGSEA. V lost 7 bases to trimming and J lost 2 bases, with 11 bases between them. The CDR3 loop is CSAEGGTNEKLFF. CDR3 bases: TGCAGCGCCGAGGGAGGGACTAATGAAAAACTGTTTTTT.

The genes are TRBV5-1 and TRBJ2-1, with 16 bases aligning to TRBD2. The CDR3 sequence is 17 residues long. CDR1 SGHRS and CDR2 YFSETQ come from the germline V gene. After removal of 4 bases from V and 5 bases from J, the junction contained 6 bases not matched to a gene. The CDR3 region is CASSRGLAGGPHNEQFF. CDR3 nucleotides: TGCGCCAGCAGCCGGGGACTAGCGGGAGGGCCCCACAATGAGCAGTTCTTC.

This chain connects TRBV19 to TRBJ1-2; 10 nucleotides align to TRBD1. V gave up 5 bases and J gave up 1 base; unmatched junction bases: 4. The CDR3 totals 15 residues. Germline V gene data show CDR1 as LNHDA and CDR2 as SQIVND (reference sequence). The CDR3: CASSLGTGDNYGYTF. In DNA form, the CDR3 reads TGTGCCAGTAGTCTTGGGACAGGGGATAACTATGGCTACACCTTC.